This is a list of T cell receptor beta chains from one sample in a study of technical replicates of blood from several donors. The protocol was immunoSEQ multiplex PCR, while the TCRdb copy is restricted to in-frame clones and leaves out a portion. The data contain under 95,000 clones, approximately 94% of them singletons. Material: T cells isolated from PBMCs. The source is a human donor in good health. CDR3s include the opening cysteine and the closing phenylalanine or tryptophan. A D gene is named only where the DNA matches it firmly. Rows give clone size only sometimes, using once, few, many, or a class for an expanded clone.

V gene,D gene,clone size,J gene,CDR3 DNA,CDR3 protein
TRBV28,NA,NA,TRBJ1-3,TGTGCCAGCATAGGTGGCCTTTGGGCTAAGGACAGAACCTACTCTGGAAACACCATATATTTT,CASIGGLWAKDRTYSGNTIYF
TRBV30,NA,NA,TRBJ1-1,TGTGCCTGGAACAGGGTACGAACTGAAGCTTTCTTT,CAWNRVRTEAFF
TRBV5-1,NA,NA,TRBJ1-1,TGCGCCAGCAGTCAACTTCGGGAGACTGAAGCTTTCTTT,CASSQLRETEAFF
TRBV7-7,NA,NA,TRBJ2-5,TGTGCTAGCAGCTTTAGCCTTGGGGCCCAAGAGACCCAGTACTTC,CASSFSLGAQETQYF
TRBV9,NA,NA,TRBJ2-1,TGTGCCAGCAGCGTGGGGCCGGACTACTATACCTACAATGAGCAGTTCTTC,CASSVGPDYYTYNEQFF
TRBV11-2,NA,NA,TRBJ1-2,TGTGCCAGCAGCTTATCAGGGTTTGGTGGCTATGGCTACACCTTC,CASSLSGFGGYGYTF
TRBV30,NA,NA,TRBJ1-2,TGTGCCTGGAGTACCGGGACATCGGCTAACTATGGCTACACCTTC,CAWSTGTSANYGYTF
TRBV19,NA,NA,TRBJ2-2,TGTGCCAGTAGTATCGGGTCCGACACCGGGGAGCTGTTTTTT,CASSIGSDTGELFF
TRBV30,NA,once,TRBJ1-6,TGTGCCTGGAATTGGGCACCGAGCTCCTATAATTCACCCCTCCACTTT,CAWNWAPSSYNSPLHF
TRBV19,TRBD1,NA,TRBJ1-4,TGTGCCAGTAGTATATTCGGACAGGGTGTTGAAAAACTGTTTTTT,CASSIFGQGVEKLFF
TRBV4-2,NA,NA,TRBJ1-5,TGTGCCAGCAGCCCAGATCTGGGGGCAGGGCAGCCCCAGCATTTT,CASSPDLGAGQPQHF
TRBV9,TRBD2,once,TRBJ2-7,TGTGCCAGCAGCGTAGAATCTGGGGAGGGGTACGAGCAGTACTTC,CASSVESGEGYEQYF